These T cell receptor beta chains were read from a single sample in a study of T cells in Graves' hyperthyroidism and ophthalmopathy. One entry per CDR3 protein results from TCRdb running MiXCR on the multiplex PCR reads. In the table there are around 300,000 distinct CDR3 sequences, 12% to 15% of which are singletons. The sample consisted of blood. The origin of the receptors is a woman between 45 and 65 years old with Graves' hyperthyroidism that later progressed to Graves' ophthalmopathy. Each CDR3 is given with its conserved first and last residue. A D gene is named only where the DNA matches it firmly. A clone size is listed for some rows: how often the clone was seen (once, few, many), or a class if it is expanded.

cdr3_nt | cdr3_aa | d_call | clone_size | j_call | v_call
TGTGCCAGCAGCGCCCCTCAGTACAGGGCGGTAGGCTATGGCTACACCTTC | CASSAPQYRAVGYGYTF | - | many | TRBJ1-2 | TRBV2
TGTGCCACCAGCGGACAGGGTACTGGAAACACCATATATTTT | CATSGQGTGNTIYF | TRBD1 | - | TRBJ1-3 | TRBV15
TGCAGTGCTAGAGGCCGGCCGCCCAACACCGGGGAGCTGTTTTTT | CSARGRPPNTGELFF | - | - | TRBJ2-2 | TRBV20-1
TGTGCCAGCAGTGAAGATCCAGGGCGCAGGGCCGAAGCTTTCTTT | CASSEDPGRRAEAFF | - | many | TRBJ1-1 | TRBV6-1
TGTGCCAGCACCTCGGGACAGGGTTTCACCTACAATGAGCAGTTCTTC | CASTSGQGFTYNEQFF | TRBD1 | many | TRBJ2-1 | TRBV2
TGTGCCAGCAGCTCGGGCCCCACCCCGGTTCAGCCCCAGCATTTT | CASSSGPTPVQPQHF | - | few | TRBJ1-5 | TRBV7-9
TGTGCCAGCAGTTTTGGGACTACCACCGGGGAGCTGTTTTTT | CASSFGTTTGELFF | TRBD2 | few | TRBJ2-2 | TRBV12-3/TRBV12-4
TGTGCCAGCAGTCGCTGGACAGGGGGGGACTACGAGCAGTACTTC | CASSRWTGGDYEQYF | TRBD1 | many | TRBJ2-7 | TRBV6-1
TGTGCCAACAATCTCCGGTCGGGGGGCCCCAACGAGCAGTACTTC | CANNLRSGGPNEQYF | - | few | TRBJ2-7 | TRBV27
TGTGCCAGCAGTTCGACAGGGGGCGCATACGGGGAGCTGTTTTTT | CASSSTGGAYGELFF | TRBD1 | - | TRBJ2-2 | TRBV28
TGTGCCAGCAGCTTAACGGACAGACATCAGCCCCAGCATTTT | CASSLTDRHQPQHF | - | many | TRBJ1-5 | TRBV7-8
TGCAGTGCTAGAGGTACAGCTCATCGAGGGTATGGCTACACCTTC | CSARGTAHRGYGYTF | - | many | TRBJ1-2 | TRBV20-1
TGTGCCAGCAGCGTAGGTGAGAACACCGGGGAGCTGTTTTTT | CASSVGENTGELFF | - | - | TRBJ2-2 | TRBV2
TGTGCCAGCAGTTTCATAGAGGAGACCCAGTACTTC | CASSFIEETQYF | - | many | TRBJ2-5 | TRBV28
TGTGCCAGCAGCTGGGGGATGACTAGCGGGCAAGAGACCCAGTACTTC | CASSWGMTSGQETQYF | TRBD2 | many | TRBJ2-5 | TRBV7-2
TGCAGTGCGGGGACTAGCGGGAGAGCGAACACCGGGGAGCTGTTTTTT | CSAGTSGRANTGELFF | TRBD2 | - | TRBJ2-2 | TRBV20-1
TGTGCCAGCAGATCGACGAGCGGTAAAGGCACAGATACGCAGTATTTT | CASRSTSGKGTDTQYF | - | - | TRBJ2-3 | TRBV5-4
TGCGCCAGCAGCTTGTCGGACAATCAGCCCCAGCATTTT | CASSLSDNQPQHF | - | many | TRBJ1-5 | TRBV5-1
TGTGCCAGTAGTATCGAGGTGGGCAATCAGCCCCAGCATTTT | CASSIEVGNQPQHF | - | - | TRBJ1-5 | TRBV19
TGTGCCAGTACGTTTCGTGGCTCCTACAATGAGCAGTTCTTC | CASTFRGSYNEQFF | - | - | TRBJ2-1 | TRBV19
TGTGCCAGCAGCCCGGACAGGGCTGGGGACTATGGCTACACCTTC | CASSPDRAGDYGYTF | TRBD1 | - | TRBJ1-2 | TRBV5-4
TGCGCCAGCAGCCAAGATGGGGGCTCGGCCGGCTATGGCTACACCTTC | CASSQDGGSAGYGYTF | - | - | TRBJ1-2 | TRBV4-1
TGTGCCAGCAGCTCAGAGGACACAAACTATGGCTACACCTTC | CASSSEDTNYGYTF | - | once | TRBJ1-2 | TRBV11-2
TGTGCCAGCAGCTTAGGGAGCGGGGGTAGCACAGATACGCAGTATTTT | CASSLGSGGSTDTQYF | TRBD2 | many | TRBJ2-3 | TRBV11-2
TGTGCCAGCAGTCTGGGTCCTCTCACAGATACGCAGTATTTT | CASSLGPLTDTQYF | - | many | TRBJ2-3 | TRBV2
TGCAGCGTTTTTGACAGATTTAAGGGTGAAAAACTGTTTTTT | CSVFDRFKGEKLFF | - | - | TRBJ1-4 | TRBV29-1
TGTGCCAGCAGCTTGACTGAAAACTATGGCTACACCTTC | CASSLTENYGYTF | - | - | TRBJ1-2 | TRBV11-2
TGCGCCAGCAGCTCCGACAGGGGACCTAGGGATGGCTACACCTTC | CASSSDRGPRDGYTF | TRBD1 | many | TRBJ1-2 | TRBV5-1
TGTGCCAGCAGCCTCCCATCTCGACACTTCTGGAGCAATCAGCCCCAGCATTTT | CASSLPSRHFWSNQPQHF | - | many | TRBJ1-5 | TRBV6-5
TGTGCCAGCAGCCAAGTTGGGGGCCCTATGAACACTGAAGCTTTCTTT | CASSQVGGPMNTEAFF | - | few | TRBJ1-1 | TRBV14
TGCACCCAGGACAGCTCCTATAATTCACCCCTCCACTTT | CTQDSSYNSPLHF | - | - | TRBJ1-6 | TRBV20-1